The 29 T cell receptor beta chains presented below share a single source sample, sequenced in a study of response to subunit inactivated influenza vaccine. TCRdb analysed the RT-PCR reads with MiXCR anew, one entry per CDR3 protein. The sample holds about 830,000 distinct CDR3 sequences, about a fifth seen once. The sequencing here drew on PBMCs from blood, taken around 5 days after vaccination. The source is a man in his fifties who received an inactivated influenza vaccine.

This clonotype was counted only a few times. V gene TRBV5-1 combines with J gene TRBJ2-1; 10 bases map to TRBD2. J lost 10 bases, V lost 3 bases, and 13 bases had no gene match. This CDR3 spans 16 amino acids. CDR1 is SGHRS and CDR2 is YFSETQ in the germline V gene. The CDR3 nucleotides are TGCGCCAGCAGCTCCACCGTGAGCGGGGGGGCCTTAGAGCAGTTCTTC. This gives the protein CASSSTVSGGALEQFF.

CDR3: CSAKDGYQETQYF. The DNA for the CDR3 is TGCAGTGCTAAGGACGGCTACCAAGAGACCCAGTACTTC. The chain uses TRBV20-1 and TRBJ2-5, with D unclear. The CDR3 contains 13 residues. CDR1 is DFQATT and CDR2 is SNEGSKA in the germline V gene (reference sequence). The V end lost 4 bases, the J end lost 0 bases, and 9 bases lay between the germline ends.

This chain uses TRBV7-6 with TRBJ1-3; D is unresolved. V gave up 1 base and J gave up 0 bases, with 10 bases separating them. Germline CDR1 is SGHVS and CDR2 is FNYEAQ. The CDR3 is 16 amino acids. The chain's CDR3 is CASSLEVGYSGNTIYF. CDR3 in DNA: TGTGCCAGCAGCTTAGAAGTAGGATACTCTGGAAACACCATATATTTT.

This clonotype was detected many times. The CDR3 DNA is TGTGCCAGCAGGCGACAGGGGGCCTACGAGCAGTACTTC. It yields the protein CASRRQGAYEQYF. The V call is TRBV6-1, the J call TRBJ2-7, with TRBD1 identical over 9 bases. The V segment lost 6 bases and the J segment 2 bases; nucleotides outside the gene matches: 2. The germline gives CDR1 MNHNS, CDR2 SASEGT. This CDR3 is 13 amino acids long.

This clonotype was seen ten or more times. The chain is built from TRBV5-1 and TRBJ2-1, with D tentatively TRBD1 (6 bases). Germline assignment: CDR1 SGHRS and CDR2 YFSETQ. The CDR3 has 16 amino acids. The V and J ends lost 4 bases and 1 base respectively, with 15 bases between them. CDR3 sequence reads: CASSPPGVRSYNEQFF. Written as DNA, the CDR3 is TGCGCCAGCAGCCCCCCAGGGGTACGGTCCTACAATGAGCAGTTCTTC. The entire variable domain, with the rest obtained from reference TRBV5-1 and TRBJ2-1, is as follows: KAGVTQTPRYLIKTRGQQVTLSCSPISGHRSVSWYQQTPGQGLQFLFEYFSETQRNKGNFPGRFSGRQFSNSRSEMNVSTLELGDSALYLCASSPPGVRSYNEQFFGPGTRLTVL.

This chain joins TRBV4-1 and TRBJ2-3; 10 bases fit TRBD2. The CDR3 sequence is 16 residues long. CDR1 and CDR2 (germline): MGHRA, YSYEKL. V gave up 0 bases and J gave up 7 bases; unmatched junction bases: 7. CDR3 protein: CASSQDGSGGAHTQYF. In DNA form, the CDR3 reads TGCGCCAGCAGCCAAGATGGCAGCGGGGGGGCGCATACGCAGTATTTT.

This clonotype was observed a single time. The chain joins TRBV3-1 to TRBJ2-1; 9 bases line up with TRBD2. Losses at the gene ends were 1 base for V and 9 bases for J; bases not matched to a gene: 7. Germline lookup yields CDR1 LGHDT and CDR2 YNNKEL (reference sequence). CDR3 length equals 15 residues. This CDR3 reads CASSQVAGGPSEQFF. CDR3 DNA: TGTGCCAGCAGCCAAGTTGCGGGAGGGCCGAGTGAGCAGTTCTTC.

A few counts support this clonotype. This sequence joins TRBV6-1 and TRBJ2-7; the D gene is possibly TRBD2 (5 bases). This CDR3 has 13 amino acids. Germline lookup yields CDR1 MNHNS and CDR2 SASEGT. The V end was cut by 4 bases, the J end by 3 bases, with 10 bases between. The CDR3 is CASSAARGYEQYF. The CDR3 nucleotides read TGTGCCAGCAGTGCGGCTCGGGGCTACGAGCAGTACTTC.

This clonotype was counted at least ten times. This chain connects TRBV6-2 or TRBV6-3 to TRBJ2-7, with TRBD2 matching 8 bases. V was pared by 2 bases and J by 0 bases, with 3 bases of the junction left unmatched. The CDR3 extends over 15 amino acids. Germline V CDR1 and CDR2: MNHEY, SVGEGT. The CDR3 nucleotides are TGTGCCAGCAGTTACGCCGGGACTAGCTCCTACGAGCAGTACTTC. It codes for CASSYAGTSSYEQYF.

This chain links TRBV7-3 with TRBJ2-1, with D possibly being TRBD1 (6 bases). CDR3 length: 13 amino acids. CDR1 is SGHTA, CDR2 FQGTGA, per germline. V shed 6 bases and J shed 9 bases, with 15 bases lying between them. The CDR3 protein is CASSTGIATEQFF. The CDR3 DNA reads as TGTGCCAGCAGTACAGGGATAGCGACTGAGCAGTTCTTC.

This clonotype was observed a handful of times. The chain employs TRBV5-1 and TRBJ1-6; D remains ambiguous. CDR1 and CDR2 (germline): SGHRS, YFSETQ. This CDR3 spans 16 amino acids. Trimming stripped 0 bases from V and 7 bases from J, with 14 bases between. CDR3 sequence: CASSLGAGGKNSPLHF. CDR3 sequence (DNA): TGCGCCAGCAGCTTGGGAGCTGGCGGGAAAAATTCACCCCTCCACTTT.

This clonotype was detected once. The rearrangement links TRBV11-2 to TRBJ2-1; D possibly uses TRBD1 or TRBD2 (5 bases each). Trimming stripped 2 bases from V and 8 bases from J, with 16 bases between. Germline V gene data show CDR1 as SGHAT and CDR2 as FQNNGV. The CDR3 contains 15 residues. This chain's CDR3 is CASSLSRGPLDEQFF. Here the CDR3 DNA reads TGTGCCAGCAGCTTATCAAGGGGACCCCTCGATGAGCAGTTCTTC.

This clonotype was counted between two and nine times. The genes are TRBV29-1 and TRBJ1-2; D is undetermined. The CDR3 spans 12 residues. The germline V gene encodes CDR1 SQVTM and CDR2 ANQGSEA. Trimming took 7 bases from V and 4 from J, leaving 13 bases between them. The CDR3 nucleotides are TGCAGCGCCGGCGGTGGGATCTATGGCTACACCTTC. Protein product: CSAGGGIYGYTF.

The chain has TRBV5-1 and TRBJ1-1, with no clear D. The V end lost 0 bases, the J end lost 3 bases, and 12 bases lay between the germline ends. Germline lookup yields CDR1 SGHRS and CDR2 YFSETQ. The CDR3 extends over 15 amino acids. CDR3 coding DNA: TGCGCCAGCAGCTTGGGATCTGGGGTGTACACTGAAGCTTTCTTT. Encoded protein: CASSLGSGVYTEAFF.

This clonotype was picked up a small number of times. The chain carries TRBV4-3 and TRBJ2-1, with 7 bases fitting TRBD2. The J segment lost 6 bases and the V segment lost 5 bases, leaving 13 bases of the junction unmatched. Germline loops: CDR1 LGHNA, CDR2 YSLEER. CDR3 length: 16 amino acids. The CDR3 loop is CASSLGIRTSRNEQFF. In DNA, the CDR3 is TGCGCCAGCAGCTTAGGGATCCGGACTAGTCGCAATGAGCAGTTCTTC.

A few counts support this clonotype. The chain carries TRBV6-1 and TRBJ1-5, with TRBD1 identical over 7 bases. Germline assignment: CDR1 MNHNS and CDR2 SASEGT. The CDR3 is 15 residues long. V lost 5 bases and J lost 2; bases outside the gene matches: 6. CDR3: CASSTGEVGNQPQHF. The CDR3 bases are TGTGCCAGCAGTACAGGGGAGGTGGGCAATCAGCCCCAGCATTTT.

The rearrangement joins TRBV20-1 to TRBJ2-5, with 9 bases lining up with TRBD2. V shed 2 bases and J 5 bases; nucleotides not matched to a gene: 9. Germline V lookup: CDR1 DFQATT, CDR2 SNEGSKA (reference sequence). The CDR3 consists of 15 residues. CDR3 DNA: TGCAGTGCTAGAAAGTTAGCGGGAGTACATGAGACCCAGTACTTC. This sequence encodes CSARKLAGVHETQYF.

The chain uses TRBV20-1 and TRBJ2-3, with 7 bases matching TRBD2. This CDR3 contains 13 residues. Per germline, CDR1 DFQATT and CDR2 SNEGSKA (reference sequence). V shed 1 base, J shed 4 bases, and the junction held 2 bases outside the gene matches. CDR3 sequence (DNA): TGCAGTGCTAGAGGCGGGAGCCCAGATACGCAGTATTTT. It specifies CSARGGSPDTQYF.

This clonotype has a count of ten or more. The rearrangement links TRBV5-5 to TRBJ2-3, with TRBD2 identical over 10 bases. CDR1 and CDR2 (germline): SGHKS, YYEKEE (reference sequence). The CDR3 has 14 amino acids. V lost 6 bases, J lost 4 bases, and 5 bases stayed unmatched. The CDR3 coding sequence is TGTGCCAGCATCCCGGGACTAGCGCCAGATACGCAGTATTTT. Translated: CASIPGLAPDTQYF. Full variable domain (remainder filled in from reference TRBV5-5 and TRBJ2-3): DAGVTQSPTHLIKTRGQQVTLRCSPISGHKSVSWYQQVLGQGPQFIFQYYEKEERGRGNFPDRFSARQFPNYSSELNVNALLLGDSALYLCASIPGLAPDTQYFGPGTRLTVL.

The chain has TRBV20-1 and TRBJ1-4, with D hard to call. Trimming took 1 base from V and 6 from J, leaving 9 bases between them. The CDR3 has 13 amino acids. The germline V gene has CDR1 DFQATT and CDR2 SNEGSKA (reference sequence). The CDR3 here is CSARVGLDEKLFF. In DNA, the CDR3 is TGCAGTGCTAGAGTCGGATTGGATGAAAAACTGTTTTTT.

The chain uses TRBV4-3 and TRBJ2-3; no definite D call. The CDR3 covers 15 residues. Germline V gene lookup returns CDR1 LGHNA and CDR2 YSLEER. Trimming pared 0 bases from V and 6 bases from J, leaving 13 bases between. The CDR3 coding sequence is TGCGCCAGCAGCCAAGAGGTCGGCCGCTGGGATACGCAGTATTTT. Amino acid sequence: CASSQEVGRWDTQYF.

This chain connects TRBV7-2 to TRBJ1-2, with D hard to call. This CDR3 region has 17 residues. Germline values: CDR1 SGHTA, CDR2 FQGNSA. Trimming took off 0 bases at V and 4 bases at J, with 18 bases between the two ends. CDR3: CASSLAIRAGLGYGYTF. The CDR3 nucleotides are TGTGCCAGCAGCTTAGCTATTCGGGCAGGCTTGGGCTATGGCTACACCTTC. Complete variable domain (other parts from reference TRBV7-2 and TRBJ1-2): GAGVSQSPSNKVTEKGKDVELRCDPISGHTALYWYRQSLGQGLEFLIYFQGNSAPDKSGLPSDRFSAERTGGSVSTLTIQRTQQEDSAVYLCASSLAIRAGLGYGYTFGSGTRLTVV.

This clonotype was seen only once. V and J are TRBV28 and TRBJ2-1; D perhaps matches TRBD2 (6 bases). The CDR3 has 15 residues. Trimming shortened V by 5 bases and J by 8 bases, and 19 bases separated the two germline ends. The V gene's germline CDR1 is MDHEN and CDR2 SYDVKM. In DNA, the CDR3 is TGTGCCAGCAGTCCCCGCGGTAGCGGAATCGATGAGCAGTTCTTC. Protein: CASSPRGSGIDEQFF.

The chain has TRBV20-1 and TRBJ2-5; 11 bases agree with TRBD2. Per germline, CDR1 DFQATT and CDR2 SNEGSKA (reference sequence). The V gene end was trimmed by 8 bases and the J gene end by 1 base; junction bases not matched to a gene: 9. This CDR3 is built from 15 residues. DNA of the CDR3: TGCAGTCTGAACTCGGGACTAGCGGTCCAAGAGACCCAGTACTTC. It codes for CSLNSGLAVQETQYF.

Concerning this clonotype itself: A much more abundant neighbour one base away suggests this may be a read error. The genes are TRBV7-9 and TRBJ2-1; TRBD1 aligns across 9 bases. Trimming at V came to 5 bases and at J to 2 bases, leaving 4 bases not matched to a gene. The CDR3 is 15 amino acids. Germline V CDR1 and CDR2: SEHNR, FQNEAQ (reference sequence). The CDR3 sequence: CASSQGQGTYNEQFF. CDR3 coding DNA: TGTGCCAGCAGCCAAGGACAGGGGACCTACAATGAGCAGTTCTTC.

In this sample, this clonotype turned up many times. The CDR3 region is CSVEAHHQETQYF. CDR3 sequence (DNA): TGCAGCGTTGAGGCCCACCACCAAGAGACCCAGTACTTC. The chain couples TRBV29-1 to TRBJ2-5; D not certain. The CDR3 totals 13 residues. The ends were cut back, 3 bases at V and 0 bases at J, with 8 bases in the middle. Germline CDR1 SQVTM, CDR2 ANQGSEA. The full variable domain, in which reference TRBV29-1 and TRBJ2-5 provide the parts outside the CDR3, is SAVISQKPSRDICQRGTSLTIQCQVDSQVTMMFWYRQQPGQSLTLIATANQGSEATYESGFVIDKFPISRPNLTFSTLTVSNMSPEDSSIYLCSVEAHHQETQYFGPGTRLLVL.

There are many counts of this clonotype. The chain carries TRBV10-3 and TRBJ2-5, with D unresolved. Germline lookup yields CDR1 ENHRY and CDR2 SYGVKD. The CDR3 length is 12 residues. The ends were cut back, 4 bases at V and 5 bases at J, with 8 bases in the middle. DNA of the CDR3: TGTGCCATCAGTGGAAGTGGCGAGACCCAGTACTTC. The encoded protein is CAISGSGETQYF.

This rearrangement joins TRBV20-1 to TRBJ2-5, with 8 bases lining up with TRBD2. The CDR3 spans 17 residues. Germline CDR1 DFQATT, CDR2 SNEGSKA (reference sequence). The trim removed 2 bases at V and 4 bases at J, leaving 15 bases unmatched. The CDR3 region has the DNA TGCAGTGCTAGACAGGGCAAAGGGAGCGGGAGTTTAGAGACCCAGTACTTC. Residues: CSARQGKGSGSLETQYF.

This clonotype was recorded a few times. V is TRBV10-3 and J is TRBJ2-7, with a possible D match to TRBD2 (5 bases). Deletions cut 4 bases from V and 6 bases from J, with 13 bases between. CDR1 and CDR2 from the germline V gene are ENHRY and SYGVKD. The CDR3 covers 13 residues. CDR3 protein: CAISGASSGEQYF. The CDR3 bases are TGTGCCATCAGTGGGGCTAGCAGTGGCGAGCAGTACTTC.